This T cell receptor beta chain was obtained from a study of response to subunit inactivated influenza vaccine. Using its own MiXCR run on the RT-PCR reads, TCRdb lists one record per CDR3 protein. The profile covers hundreds of thousands of distinct CDR3 sequences, with 25% appearing a single time and approximately 1.9% taken by the ten largest. Study findings and constraints: Only a handful of new T cells, the authors suggested, are recruited with each seasonal influenza vaccination.

This clonotype was picked up a small number of times. The antigen remains unidentified. The receptor comes from a man in his fifties who received an inactivated influenza vaccine. The sequenced sample was CD4+ T cells sorted from PBMCs, obtained about 5 days after vaccination.

CDR3 coding DNA: TGTGCCAGCCTTGCGGGAGGCCTCTTTTACGAGCAGTACTTC. This encodes CASLAGGLFYEQYF. This chain joins TRBV6-2 or TRBV6-3 and TRBJ2-7; 8 nucleotides agree with TRBD2. Per the germline V gene, CDR1 is MNHEY and CDR2 is SVGEGT. The CDR3 sequence is 14 residues long. Losses at the gene ends were 8 bases for V and 4 bases for J; bases not matched to a gene: 10.